The 12 T cell receptor beta chains reported below all come from one sample, sequenced in a study of blood T cell repertoires in COVID-19. Sequenced by immunoSEQ multiplex PCR; TCRdb stores in-frame clones only, minus some. The data contain roughly 120,000 clones, about nine tenths of them singletons. Sequencing was performed on peripheral blood. The receptors were gathered from a human donor in a cohort sampled during active COVID-19.

This clone was seen a handful of times. The genes are TRBV5-4 and TRBJ2-7; D perhaps matches TRBD1 (6 bases). Deletions cut 3 bases from V and 0 bases from J, with 13 bases between. The germline gives CDR1 SGHNT, CDR2 YYREEE (reference sequence). This CDR3 comprises 15 residues. CDR3 bases: TGTGCCAGCAGCTCATCTACAGGGAGCTCCTACGAGCAGTACTTC. Translated: CASSSSTGSSYEQYF.

The chain is built from TRBV12-5 and TRBJ2-7; 7 positions match TRBD1. The V gene's germline CDR1 is LGHNT and CDR2 FRNRAP. This CDR3 has 13 amino acids. V shed 6 bases and J 7 bases; nucleotides not matched to a gene: 9. This CDR3 reads CASGLDRVGEQYF. CDR3 sequence (DNA): TGTGCTAGTGGCCTAGACAGGGTGGGAGAGCAGTACTTC.

The chain joins TRBV11-3 to TRBJ2-1, with TRBD1 as a possible D gene (6 bases). Between the trimmed V and J ends, which lost 6 bases and 0 bases, there was a span of 12 bases. CDR3 length equals 15 residues. Germline loops: CDR1 SGHNT, CDR2 YENEEA. The CDR3 here is CASRLGQSSYNEQFF. CDR3 coding DNA: TGTGCCAGCAGGCTCGGACAGAGCTCCTACAATGAGCAGTTCTTC.

The rearrangement links TRBV28 to TRBJ1-3; no clear D gene. V shed 3 bases and J shed 4 bases, with 10 bases lying between them. Germline V gene lookup returns CDR1 MDHEN and CDR2 SYDVKM. This CDR3 is built from 14 residues. DNA of the CDR3: TGTGCCAGCAGTTTTAGGTCGGGGGGAAACACCATATATTTT. The encoded protein is CASSFRSGGNTIYF.

The rearrangement uses TRBV6-4 and TRBJ1-1, with TRBD1 matching over 8 bases. V gave up 5 bases and J gave up 7 bases; unmatched junction bases: 9. The CDR3 runs to 14 residues. Germline V gene sequence: CDR1 MRHNA, CDR2 SNTAGT. The CDR3 DNA reads TGTGCCAGCAGTCTAGACAGGGGACGAGGTGAAGCTTTCTTT. Its protein product is CASSLDRGRGEAFF.

Remarks on this clone: Other DNA sequences in this specimen translate into the identical CDR3. The chain joins TRBV10-3 to TRBJ2-5, with 10 bases aligning to TRBD1. V lost 6 bases, J lost 1 base, and 2 bases stayed unmatched. There are 14 residues in the CDR3. In germline, CDR1 is ENHRY, CDR2 SYGVKD. In DNA form, the CDR3 reads TGTGCCATCAGCAGGACAGGGGGCCAAGAGACCCAGTACTTC. Translating gives CAISRTGGQETQYF.

The chain couples TRBV14 to TRBJ2-5, with 7 bases identical to TRBD2. CDR1 is SGHDN, CDR2 FVKESK, per germline. This CDR3 has 16 amino acids. V was pared by 1 base and J by 5 bases, with 10 bases of the junction left unmatched. The CDR3 loop reads CASSQGSLPLAETQYF. DNA of the CDR3: TGTGCCAGCAGCCAAGGTTCCCTGCCACTAGCGGAGACCCAGTACTTC.

J is TRBJ2-6 and V is TRBV7-2; 7 bases agree with TRBD2. The CDR3 runs to 17 residues. The germline V gene has CDR1 SGHTA and CDR2 FQGNSA. Losses at the gene ends were 4 bases for V and 2 bases for J; bases not matched to a gene: 8. The chain's CDR3 is CASSSEAGRAGANVLTF. The CDR3 DNA is TGTGCCAGCAGCTCCGAAGCGGGAAGGGCTGGGGCCAACGTCCTGACTTTC.

CDR3 nucleotide sequence: TGCGCCAGCAGCTTGAAACAGGGGAGCAATCAGCCCCAGCATTTT. Its translation is CASSLKQGSNQPQHF. The chain recombines TRBV5-1 with TRBJ1-5; 7 bases match TRBD1. J was trimmed by 1 base and V by 1 base; bases with no gene match: 2. CDR1 SGHRS and CDR2 YFSETQ come from the germline V gene. The CDR3 is made up of 15 amino acids.

This chain uses TRBV9 with TRBJ2-7, with TRBD1 matching over 10 bases. The germline V gene encodes CDR1 SGDLS and CDR2 YYNGEE. This CDR3 spans 17 amino acids. V lost 0 bases to trimming and J lost 4 bases; unmatched junction nucleotides: 10. CDR3 amino acids: CASSVGRGGQGLYEQYF. The CDR3 nucleotides read TGTGCCAGCAGCGTAGGTAGAGGGGGACAGGGGTTGTACGAGCAGTACTTC.

The chain employs TRBV19 and TRBJ1-1; D is uncertain. V was shortened by 0 bases and J by 6 bases, with 11 bases between the two germline ends. Germline-derived CDR1 and CDR2 are LNHDA and SQIVND (reference sequence). This CDR3 contains 14 residues. CDR3 nucleotides: TGTGCCAGTAGTATAGATCTTCGGGGATCTGAAGCTTTCTTT. Its translation: CASSIDLRGSEAFF.

As regards this clone: The identical CDR3 is also encoded by other nucleotide sequences in the sample. The V call is TRBV7-2, the J call TRBJ2-3, with 8 bases that match TRBD2. Germline CDR1 is SGHTA and CDR2 is FQGNSA. J lost 4 bases, V lost 2 bases, and 2 bases had no gene match. CDR3 size: 14 residues. This chain's CDR3 is CASSLSGGADTQYF. The CDR3 DNA sequence: TGTGCCAGCAGCTTATCGGGGGGGGCAGATACGCAGTATTTT.